The T cell receptor (beta chain) under discussion was sequenced for a study of T cell changes during pregnancy in multiple sclerosis. The CDR3 length is 16 residues. The protocol was immunoSEQ multiplex PCR, while the TCRdb copy is restricted to in-frame clones and leaves out a portion. Of just over 90,000 clones in the sample, 75% to 95% were seen once. V and J are TRBV21-1 and TRBJ1-3. TRBV21-1 is flagged as a pseudogene. Sequences were derived from peripheral blood, sampled after pregnancy. The sequence came from a female donor in good health, enrolled as a control in a pregnancy study. The CDR3 spells CASSNGDYLFGNTIYF. The CDR3 region has the DNA TGTGCCAGCAGCAACGGGGACTATTTATTCGGGAACACCATATATTTT.